The clone carrying this T cell receptor (beta chain) was counted a few times. Its antigen is as yet unknown. Previously described methods and listed TCR primers were used for bulk TCR libraries. TCRdb re-derived calls from the PCR reads in MiXCR, one entry per CDR3 protein. The table records a few hundred thousand distinct CDR3 sequences, 24% of them present only once. This specimen comes from a study of molecular identifiers for immune sequencing clone quantification. Study-wide results and caveats: In naive cells, under 1% of molecules belonged to clones above 20 RNA copies, against over 98% in effector cells.

V was pared by 4 bases and J by 3 bases, with 19 bases of the junction left unmatched. The CDR3 totals 21 residues. CDR1 is SEHNR, CDR2 FQNEAQ, per germline (reference sequence). The receptor comes from a human donor in good health. Some libraries in this study had Jurkat cell RNA spiked in. Material: naive CD8+ T cells from blood, with Jurkat cell RNA spiked in. Subset described: FACS-sorted CD8+CD4-CCR7+CD45RA+ naive T cells. This chain uses TRBV7-9 with TRBJ2-3, with 13 bases identical to TRBD2. The CDR3 protein is CASSSTSRGLAGDPTTDTQYF. The CDR3 DNA reads as TGTGCCAGCAGCTCCACCTCTCGAGGACTAGCGGGGGACCCTACTACAGATACGCAGTATTTT.